This T cell receptor (beta chain) was found in a study of T cell repertoires in cytomegalovirus infection. In the study overall: CMV infection and matching HLA type were both indicated by public TCR beta signatures. Study-wide findings and caveats: What dominated the ex vivo response were HLA-C-restricted CMV-specific TCR beta clonotypes.

This clonotype was seen repeatedly, ten times or more. Its antigen is currently unknown. Via MiXCR, TCRdb re-called the reads, giving one row per CDR3 protein. The sample has some 700,000 distinct CDR3 sequences, roughly 36% seen once. Germline V gives CDR1 SGHVS, CDR2 FQNEAQ. The germline V and J ends were trimmed by 4 bases and 0 bases, with 10 bases remaining between them. The CDR3 extends over 16 amino acids. Sequencing was done on a sample of PBMCs. The V gene is TRBV7-8, the J gene TRBJ2-6; D not resolved. This sequence originates from a human donor in good health (CMV status not recorded). Some clones in this sample may be carry-over from other donors' samples. CDR3 nucleotides: TGTGCCAGCAGCTCTACGACGGCCTCTGGGGCCAACGTCCTGACTTTC. As protein: CASSSTTASGANVLTF.